Many counts were recorded for the clone carrying this T cell receptor beta chain. Its target is not known. This CDR3 has 16 amino acids. The V end was cut by 6 bases, the J end by 0 bases, with 16 bases between. This entry comes from a study of T cells after yellow fever vaccination. The authors made TCR cDNA by 5'RACE template switching, adding a universal primer site and UMIs. Each CDR3 protein is one row after TCRdb ran MiXCR on the 5' RACE reads. The table shows 340,000 or so distinct CDR3 sequences, with 9.5% to 15% occurring only once. Study-wide findings and caveats: A secondary response was less intense yet reached its peak sooner, at day 5 versus 15.

The rearrangement links TRBV12-3 or TRBV12-4 to TRBJ2-3; D might be TRBD2 (5 bases). Sequencing used CD4+ T cells sorted from PBMCs, obtained 15 days after the yellow fever booster vaccination. This receptor was taken from a man aged 18 to 35 who received the YFV17D yellow fever vaccine. The CDR3 spells CASSPGGFLSTDTQYF. As DNA, the CDR3 is TGTGCCAGCAGCCCCGGAGGATTCCTCAGCACAGATACGCAGTATTTT.